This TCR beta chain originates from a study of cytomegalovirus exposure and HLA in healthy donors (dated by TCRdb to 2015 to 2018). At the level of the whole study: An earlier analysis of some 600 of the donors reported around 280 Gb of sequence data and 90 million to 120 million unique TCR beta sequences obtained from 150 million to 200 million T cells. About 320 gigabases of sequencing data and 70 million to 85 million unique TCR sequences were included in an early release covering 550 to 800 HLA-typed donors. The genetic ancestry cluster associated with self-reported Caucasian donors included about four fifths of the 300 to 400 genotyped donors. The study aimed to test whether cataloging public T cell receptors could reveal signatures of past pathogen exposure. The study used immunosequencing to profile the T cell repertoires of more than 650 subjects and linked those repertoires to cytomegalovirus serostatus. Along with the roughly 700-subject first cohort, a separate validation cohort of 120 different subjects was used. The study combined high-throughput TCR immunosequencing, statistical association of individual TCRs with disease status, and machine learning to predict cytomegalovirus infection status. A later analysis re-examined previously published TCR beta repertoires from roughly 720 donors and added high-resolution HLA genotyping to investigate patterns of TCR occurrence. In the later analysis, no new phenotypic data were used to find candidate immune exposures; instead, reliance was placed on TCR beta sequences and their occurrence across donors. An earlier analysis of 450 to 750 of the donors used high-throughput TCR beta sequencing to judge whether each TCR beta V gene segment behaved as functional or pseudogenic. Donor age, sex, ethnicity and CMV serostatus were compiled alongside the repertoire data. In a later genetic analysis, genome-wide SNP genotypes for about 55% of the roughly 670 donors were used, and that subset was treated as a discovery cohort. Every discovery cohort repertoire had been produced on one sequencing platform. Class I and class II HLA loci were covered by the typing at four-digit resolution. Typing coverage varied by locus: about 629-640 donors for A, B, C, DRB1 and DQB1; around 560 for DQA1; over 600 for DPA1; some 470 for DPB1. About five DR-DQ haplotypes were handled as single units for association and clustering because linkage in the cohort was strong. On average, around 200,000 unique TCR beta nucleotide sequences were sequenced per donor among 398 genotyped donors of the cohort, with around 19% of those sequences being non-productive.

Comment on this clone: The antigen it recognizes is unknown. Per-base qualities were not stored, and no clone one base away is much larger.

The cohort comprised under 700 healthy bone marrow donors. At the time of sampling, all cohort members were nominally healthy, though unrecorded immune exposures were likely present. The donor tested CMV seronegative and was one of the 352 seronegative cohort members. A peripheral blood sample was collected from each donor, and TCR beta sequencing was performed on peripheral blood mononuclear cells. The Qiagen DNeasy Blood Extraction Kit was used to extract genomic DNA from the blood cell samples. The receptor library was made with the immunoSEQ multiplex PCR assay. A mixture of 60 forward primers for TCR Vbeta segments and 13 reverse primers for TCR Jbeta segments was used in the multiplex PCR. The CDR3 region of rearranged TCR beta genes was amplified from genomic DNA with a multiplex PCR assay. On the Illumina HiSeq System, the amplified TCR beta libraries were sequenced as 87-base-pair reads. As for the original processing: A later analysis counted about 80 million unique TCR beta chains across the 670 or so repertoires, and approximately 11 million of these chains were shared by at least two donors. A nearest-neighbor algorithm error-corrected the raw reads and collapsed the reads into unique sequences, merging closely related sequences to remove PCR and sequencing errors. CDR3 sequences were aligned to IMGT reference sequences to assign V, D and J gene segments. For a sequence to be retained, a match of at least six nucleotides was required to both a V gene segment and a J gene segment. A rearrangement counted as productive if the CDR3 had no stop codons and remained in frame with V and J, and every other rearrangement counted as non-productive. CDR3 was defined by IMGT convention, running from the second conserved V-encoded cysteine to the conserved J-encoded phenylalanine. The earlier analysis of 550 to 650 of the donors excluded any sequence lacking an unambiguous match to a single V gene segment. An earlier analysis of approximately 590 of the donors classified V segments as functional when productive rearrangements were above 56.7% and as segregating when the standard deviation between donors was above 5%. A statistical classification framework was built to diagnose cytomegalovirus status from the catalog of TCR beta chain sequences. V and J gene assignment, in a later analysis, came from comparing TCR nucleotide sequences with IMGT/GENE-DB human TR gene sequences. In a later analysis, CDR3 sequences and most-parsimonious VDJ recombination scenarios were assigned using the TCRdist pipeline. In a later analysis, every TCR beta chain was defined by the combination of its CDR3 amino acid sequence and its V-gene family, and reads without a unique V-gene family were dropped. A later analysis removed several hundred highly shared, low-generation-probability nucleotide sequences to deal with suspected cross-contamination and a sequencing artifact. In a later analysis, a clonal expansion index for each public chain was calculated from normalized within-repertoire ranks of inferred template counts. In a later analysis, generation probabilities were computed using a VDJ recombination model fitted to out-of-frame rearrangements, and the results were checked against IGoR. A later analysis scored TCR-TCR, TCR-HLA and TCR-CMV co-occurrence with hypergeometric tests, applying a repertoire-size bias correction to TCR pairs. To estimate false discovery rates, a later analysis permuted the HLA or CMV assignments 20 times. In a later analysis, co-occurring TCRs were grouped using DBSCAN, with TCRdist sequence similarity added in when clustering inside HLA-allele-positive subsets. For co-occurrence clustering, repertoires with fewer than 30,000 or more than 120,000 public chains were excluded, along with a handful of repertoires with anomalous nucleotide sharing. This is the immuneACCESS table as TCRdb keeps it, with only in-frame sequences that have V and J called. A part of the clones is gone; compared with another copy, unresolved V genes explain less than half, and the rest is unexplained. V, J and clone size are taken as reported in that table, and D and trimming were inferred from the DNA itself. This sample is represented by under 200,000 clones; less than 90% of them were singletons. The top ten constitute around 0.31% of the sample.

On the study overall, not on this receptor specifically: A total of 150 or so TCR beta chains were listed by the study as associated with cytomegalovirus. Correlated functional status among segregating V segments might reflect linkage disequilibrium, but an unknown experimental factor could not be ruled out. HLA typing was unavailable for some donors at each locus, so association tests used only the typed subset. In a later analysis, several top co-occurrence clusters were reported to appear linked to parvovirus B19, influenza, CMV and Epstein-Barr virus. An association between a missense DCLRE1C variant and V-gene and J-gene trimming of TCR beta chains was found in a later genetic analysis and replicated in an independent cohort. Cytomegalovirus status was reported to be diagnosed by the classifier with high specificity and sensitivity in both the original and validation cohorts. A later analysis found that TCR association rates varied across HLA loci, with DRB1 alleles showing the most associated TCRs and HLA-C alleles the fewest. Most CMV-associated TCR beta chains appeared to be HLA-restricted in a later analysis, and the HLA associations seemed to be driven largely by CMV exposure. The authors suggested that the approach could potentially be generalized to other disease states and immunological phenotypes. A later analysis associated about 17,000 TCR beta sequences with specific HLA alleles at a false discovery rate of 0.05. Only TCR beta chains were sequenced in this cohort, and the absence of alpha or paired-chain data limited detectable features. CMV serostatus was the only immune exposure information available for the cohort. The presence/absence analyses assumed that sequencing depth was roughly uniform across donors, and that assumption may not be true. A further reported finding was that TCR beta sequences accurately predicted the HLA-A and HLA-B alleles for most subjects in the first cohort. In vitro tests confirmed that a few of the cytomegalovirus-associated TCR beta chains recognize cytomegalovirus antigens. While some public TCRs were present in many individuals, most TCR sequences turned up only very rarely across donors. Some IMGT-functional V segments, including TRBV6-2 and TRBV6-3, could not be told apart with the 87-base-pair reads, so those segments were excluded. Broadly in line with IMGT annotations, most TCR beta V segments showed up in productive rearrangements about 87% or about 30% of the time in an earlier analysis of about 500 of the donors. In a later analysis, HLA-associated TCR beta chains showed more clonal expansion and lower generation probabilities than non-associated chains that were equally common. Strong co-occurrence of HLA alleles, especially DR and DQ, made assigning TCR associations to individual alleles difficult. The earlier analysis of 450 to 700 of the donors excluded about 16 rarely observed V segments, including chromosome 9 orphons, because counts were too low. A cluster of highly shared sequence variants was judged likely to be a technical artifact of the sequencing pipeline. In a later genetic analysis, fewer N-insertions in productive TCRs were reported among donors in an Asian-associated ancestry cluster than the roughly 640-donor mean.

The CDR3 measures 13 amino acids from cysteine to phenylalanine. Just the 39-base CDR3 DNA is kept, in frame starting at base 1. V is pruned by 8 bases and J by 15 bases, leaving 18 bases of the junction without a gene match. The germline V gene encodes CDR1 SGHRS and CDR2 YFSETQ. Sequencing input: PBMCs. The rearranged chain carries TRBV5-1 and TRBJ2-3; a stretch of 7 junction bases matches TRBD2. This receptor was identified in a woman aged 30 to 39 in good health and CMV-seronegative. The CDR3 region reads CASTREGVAGTYF. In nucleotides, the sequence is TGCGCCAGTACCAGGGAAGGGGTAGCGGGTACATATTTT.